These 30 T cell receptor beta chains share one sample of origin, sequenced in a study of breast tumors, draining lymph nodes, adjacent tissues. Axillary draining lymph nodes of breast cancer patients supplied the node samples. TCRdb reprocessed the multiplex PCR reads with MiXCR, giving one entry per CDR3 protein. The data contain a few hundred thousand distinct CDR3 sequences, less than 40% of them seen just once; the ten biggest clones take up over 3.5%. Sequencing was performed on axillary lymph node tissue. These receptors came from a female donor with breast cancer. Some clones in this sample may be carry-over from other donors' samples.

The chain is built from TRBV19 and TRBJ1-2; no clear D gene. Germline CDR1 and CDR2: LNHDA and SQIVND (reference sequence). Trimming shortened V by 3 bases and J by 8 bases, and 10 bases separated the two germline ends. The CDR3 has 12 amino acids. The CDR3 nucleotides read TGTGCCAGTAGTATCGGTCCGGGAGGCTACACCTTC. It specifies CASSIGPGGYTF.

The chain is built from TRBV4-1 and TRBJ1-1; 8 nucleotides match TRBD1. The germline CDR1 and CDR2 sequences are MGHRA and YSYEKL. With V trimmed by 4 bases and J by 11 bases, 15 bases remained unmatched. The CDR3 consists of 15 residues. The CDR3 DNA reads TGCGCCAGCAGCCCCAATAGCGCAGGGGGCGTTGGGGCTTTCTTT. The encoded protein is CASSPNSAGGVGAFF.

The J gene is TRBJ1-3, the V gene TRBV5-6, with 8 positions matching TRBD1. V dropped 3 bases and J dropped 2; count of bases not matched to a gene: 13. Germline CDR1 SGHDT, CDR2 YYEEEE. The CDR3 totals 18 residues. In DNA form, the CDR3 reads TGTGCCAGCAGCTATCCGAACAGGGGGAAAAGTCCTGGAAACACCATATATTTT. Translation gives CASSYPNRGKSPGNTIYF.

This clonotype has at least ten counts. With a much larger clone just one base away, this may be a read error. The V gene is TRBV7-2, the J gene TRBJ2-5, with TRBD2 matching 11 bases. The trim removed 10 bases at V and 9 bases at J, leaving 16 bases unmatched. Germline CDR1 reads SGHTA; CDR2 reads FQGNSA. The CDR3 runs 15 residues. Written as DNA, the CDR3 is TGTGCCATCCAGGCCGGGACTAGCGGCTTTGGGGCCCAGTACTTC. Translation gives CAIQAGTSGFGAQYF.

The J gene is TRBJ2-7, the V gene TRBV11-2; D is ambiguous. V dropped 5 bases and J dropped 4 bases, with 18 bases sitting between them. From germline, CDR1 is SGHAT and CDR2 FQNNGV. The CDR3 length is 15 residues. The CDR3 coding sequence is TGTGCCAGCAGCCCCGTGGAAGCCCCAAAGTACGAGCAGTACTTC. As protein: CASSPVEAPKYEQYF.

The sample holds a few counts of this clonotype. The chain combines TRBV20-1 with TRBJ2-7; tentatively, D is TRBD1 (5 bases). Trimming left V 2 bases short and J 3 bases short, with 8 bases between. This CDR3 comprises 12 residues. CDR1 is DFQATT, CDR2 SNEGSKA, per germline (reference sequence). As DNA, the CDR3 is TGCAGTGCTAGACACAGGTACTACGAGCAGTACTTC. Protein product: CSARHRYYEQYF.

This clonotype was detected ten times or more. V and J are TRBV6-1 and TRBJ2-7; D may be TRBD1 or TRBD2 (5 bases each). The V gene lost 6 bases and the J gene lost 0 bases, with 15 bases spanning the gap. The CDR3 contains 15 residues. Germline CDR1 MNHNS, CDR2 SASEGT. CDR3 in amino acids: CASRREGTGSYEQYF. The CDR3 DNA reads TGTGCCAGCAGGAGAGAAGGGACGGGCTCCTACGAGCAGTACTTC.

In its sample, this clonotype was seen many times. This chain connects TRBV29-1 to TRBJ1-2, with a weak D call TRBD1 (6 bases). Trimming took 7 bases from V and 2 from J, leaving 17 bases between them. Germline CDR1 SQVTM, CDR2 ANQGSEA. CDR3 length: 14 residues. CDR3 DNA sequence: TGCAGCGCTGAGCATTCGGACAGCAACTATGGCTACACCTTC. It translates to CSAEHSDSNYGYTF.

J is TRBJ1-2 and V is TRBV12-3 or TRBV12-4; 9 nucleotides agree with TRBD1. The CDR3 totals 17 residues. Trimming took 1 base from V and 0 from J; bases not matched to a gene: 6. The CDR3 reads CASSLVGQGTANYGYTF. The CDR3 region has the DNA TGTGCCAGCAGTTTAGTCGGACAGGGGACAGCTAACTATGGCTACACCTTC.

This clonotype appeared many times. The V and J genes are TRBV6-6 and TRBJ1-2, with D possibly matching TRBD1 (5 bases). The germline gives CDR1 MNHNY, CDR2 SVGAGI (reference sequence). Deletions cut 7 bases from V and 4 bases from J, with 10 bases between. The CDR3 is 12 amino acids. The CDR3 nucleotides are TGTGCCAGCACCCCCGACAGCTATGGCTACACCTTC. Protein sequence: CASTPDSYGYTF.

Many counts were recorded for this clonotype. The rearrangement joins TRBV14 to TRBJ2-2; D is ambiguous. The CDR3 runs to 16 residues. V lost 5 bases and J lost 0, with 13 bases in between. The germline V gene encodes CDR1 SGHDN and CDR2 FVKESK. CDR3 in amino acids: CASSEGAASNTGELFF. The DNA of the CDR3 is TGTGCCAGCAGCGAAGGAGCCGCGTCGAACACCGGGGAGCTGTTTTTT.

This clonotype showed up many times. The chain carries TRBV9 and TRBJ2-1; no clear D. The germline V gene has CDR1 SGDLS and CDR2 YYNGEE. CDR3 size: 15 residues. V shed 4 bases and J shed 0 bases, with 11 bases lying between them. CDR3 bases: TGTGCCAGCAGCCTTCGGGCGAACTCCTACAATGAGCAGTTCTTC. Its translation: CASSLRANSYNEQFF.

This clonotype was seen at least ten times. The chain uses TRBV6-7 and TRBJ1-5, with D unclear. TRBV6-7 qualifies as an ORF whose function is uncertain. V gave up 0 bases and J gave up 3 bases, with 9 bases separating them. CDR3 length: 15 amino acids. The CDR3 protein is CASSYSRQINQPQHF. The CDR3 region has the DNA TGTGCCAGCAGTTACTCTCGGCAGATCAATCAGCCCCAGCATTTT.

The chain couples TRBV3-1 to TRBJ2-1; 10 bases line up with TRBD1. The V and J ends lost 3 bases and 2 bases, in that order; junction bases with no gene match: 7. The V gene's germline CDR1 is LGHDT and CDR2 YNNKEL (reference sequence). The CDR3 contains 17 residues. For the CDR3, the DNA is TGTGCCAGCAGCCACGGGACAGGGGAGGGCACCTACAATGAGCAGTTCTTC. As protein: CASSHGTGEGTYNEQFF.

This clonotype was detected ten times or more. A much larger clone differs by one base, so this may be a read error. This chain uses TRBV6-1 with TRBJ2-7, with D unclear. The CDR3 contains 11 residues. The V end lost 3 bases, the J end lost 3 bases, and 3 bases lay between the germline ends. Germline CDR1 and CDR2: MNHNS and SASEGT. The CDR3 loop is CASSDSYEQYF. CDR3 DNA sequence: TGTGCCAGCAGTGACAGCTACGAGCAGTACTTC.

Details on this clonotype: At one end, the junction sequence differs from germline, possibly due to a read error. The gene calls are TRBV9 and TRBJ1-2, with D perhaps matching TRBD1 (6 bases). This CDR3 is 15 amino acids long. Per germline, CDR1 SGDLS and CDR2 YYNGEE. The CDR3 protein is CASSVDPTGSYGSTF. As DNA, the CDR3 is TGTGCCAGCAGCGTAGACCCCACAGGGAGCTATGGCTCCACCTTC.

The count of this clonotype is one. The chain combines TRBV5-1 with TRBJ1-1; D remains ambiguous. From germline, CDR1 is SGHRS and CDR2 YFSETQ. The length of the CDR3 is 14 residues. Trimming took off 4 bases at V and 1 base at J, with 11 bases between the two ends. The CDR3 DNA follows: TGCGCCAGCAGCCCCAGGACGGAGAACACTGAAGCTTTCTTT. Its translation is CASSPRTENTEAFF.

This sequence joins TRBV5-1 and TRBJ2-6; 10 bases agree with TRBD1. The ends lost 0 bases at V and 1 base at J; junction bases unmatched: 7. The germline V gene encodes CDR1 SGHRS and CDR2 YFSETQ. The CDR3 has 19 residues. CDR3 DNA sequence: TGCGCCAGCAGCTTGGGACAGGGGGCCTCTGTTTCTGGGGCCAACGTCCTGACTTTC. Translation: CASSLGQGASVSGANVLTF.

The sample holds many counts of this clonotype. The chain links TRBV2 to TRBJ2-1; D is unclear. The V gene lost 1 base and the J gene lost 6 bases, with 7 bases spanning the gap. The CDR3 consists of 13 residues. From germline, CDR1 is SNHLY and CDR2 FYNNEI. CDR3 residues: CASSEGRINEQFF. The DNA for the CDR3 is TGTGCCAGCAGTGAAGGACGGATCAATGAGCAGTTCTTC.

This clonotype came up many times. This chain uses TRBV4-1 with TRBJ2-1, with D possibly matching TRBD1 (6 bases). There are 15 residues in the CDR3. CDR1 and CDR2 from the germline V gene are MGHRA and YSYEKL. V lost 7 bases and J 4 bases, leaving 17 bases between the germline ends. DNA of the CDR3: TGCGCCAGCAAGGTCGATGGACAGTTATACAATGAGCAGTTCTTC. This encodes CASKVDGQLYNEQFF.

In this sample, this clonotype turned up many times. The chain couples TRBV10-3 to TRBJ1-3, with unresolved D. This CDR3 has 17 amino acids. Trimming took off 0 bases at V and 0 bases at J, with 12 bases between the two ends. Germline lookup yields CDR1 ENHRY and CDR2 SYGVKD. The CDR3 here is CAISESVRSFSGNTIYF. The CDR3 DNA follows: TGTGCCATCAGTGAGTCGGTCCGCTCCTTCTCTGGAAACACCATATATTTT.

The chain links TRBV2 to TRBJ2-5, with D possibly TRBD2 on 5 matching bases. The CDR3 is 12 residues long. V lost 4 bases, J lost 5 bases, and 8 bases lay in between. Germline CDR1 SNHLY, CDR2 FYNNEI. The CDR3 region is CASSVERETQYF. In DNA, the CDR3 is TGTGCCAGCAGTGTGGAGCGGGAGACCCAGTACTTC.

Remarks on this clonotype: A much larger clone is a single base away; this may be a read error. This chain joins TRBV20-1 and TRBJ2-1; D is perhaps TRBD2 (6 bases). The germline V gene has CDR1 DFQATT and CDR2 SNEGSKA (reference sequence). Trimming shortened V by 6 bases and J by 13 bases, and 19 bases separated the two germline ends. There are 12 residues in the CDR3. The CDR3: CSAPSPGLTQFF. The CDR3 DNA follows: TGCAGTGCCCCCTCCCCTGGACTAACACAGTTCTTC.

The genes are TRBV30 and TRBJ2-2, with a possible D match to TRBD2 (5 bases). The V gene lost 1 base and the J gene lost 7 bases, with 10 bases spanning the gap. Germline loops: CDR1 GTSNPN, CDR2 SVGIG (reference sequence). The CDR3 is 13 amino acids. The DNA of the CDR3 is TGTGCCTGGAGTGGCGGGTTAGGCGGGGAGCTGTTTTTT. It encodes CAWSGGLGGELFF.

CDR3 in amino acids: CSASSLDLNTEAFF. The CDR3 coding sequence is TGCAGTGCTTCAAGTCTCGACCTGAACACTGAAGCTTTCTTT. The rearrangement uses TRBV20-1 and TRBJ1-1; D gene uncertain. This CDR3 region has 14 residues. V lost 5 bases to trimming and J lost 0 bases, with 13 bases between them. Germline CDR1 is DFQATT and CDR2 is SNEGSKA (reference sequence).

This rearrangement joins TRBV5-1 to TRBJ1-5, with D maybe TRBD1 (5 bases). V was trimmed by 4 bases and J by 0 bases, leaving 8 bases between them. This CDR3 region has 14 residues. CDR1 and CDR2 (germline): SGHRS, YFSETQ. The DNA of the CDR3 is TGCGCCAGCAGCCCGGGGGATAGCAATCAGCCCCAGCATTTT. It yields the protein CASSPGDSNQPQHF.

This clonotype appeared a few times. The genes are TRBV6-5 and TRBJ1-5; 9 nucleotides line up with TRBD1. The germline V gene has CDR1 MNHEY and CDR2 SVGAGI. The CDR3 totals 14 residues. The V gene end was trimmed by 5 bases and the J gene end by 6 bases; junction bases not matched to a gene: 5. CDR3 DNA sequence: TGTGCCAGCAGTACAGGGGGCGAGGGTCAGCCCCAGCATTTT. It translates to CASSTGGEGQPQHF.

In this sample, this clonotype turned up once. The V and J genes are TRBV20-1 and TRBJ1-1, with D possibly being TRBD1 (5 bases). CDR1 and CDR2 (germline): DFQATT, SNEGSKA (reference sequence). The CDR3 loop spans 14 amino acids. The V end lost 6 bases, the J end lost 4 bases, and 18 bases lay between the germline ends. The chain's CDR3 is CSAKDPYRTTEAFF. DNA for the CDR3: TGCAGTGCGAAAGATCCATACAGGACCACTGAAGCTTTCTTT.

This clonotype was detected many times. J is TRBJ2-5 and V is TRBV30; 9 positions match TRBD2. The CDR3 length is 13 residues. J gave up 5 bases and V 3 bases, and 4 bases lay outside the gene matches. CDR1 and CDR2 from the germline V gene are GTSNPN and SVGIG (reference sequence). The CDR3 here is CAWRRGGLETQYF. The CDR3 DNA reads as TGTGCCTGGAGGCGGGGGGGGTTGGAGACCCAGTACTTC.

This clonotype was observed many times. CDR3 sequence: CASSAGRSEQFF. CDR3 DNA sequence: TGCGCCAGCAGCGCGGGGAGGAGTGAGCAGTTCTTC. The rearrangement joins TRBV5-1 to TRBJ2-1, with TRBD2 as a possible D gene (6 bases). The CDR3 loop spans 12 amino acids. The V end lost 4 bases, the J end lost 9 bases, and 11 bases lay between the germline ends. Germline V lookup: CDR1 SGHRS, CDR2 YFSETQ.